These T cell receptor beta chains were read from a single sample in a study of T-cell reconstitution after alpha-beta-depleted transplantation in children. Via MiXCR, TCRdb re-called the PCR reads, giving one row per CDR3 protein. The sample consists of about 610,000 distinct CDR3 sequences, more than 9% of them appearing once. Specimen: PBMCs from the stem cell graft donor, collected from the stem cell graft. Receptors originate from a human donor who donated a stem cell graft to a child with acute myeloid leukemia. CDR3s include the opening cysteine and the closing phenylalanine or tryptophan. Each record gives: clone size, D gene, V gene, J gene, CDR3 protein, CDR3 DNA. The D gene is left open where the match is weak. Part of the rows lack a size; the others show once, few, many or a class for expanded clones.

clone size: many; D gene: TRBD1; V gene: TRBV27; J gene: TRBJ2-1; CDR3 protein: CASSADREHHNEQFF; CDR3 DNA: TGTGCCAGCAGTGCGGACAGGGAGCACCACAATGAGCAGTTCTTC
clone size: few; D gene: NA; V gene: TRBV7-3; J gene: TRBJ2-6; CDR3 protein: CASSWDFISGANVLTF; CDR3 DNA: TGTGCCAGCAGCTGGGACTTTATCTCTGGGGCCAACGTCCTGACTTTC
clone size: many; D gene: NA; V gene: TRBV28; J gene: TRBJ1-5; CDR3 protein: CASSLGGQPQHF; CDR3 DNA: TGTGCCAGCAGTTTAGGTGGTCAGCCCCAGCATTTT
clone size: many; D gene: TRBD1; V gene: TRBV20-1; J gene: TRBJ2-7; CDR3 protein: CSATPGQGLSYEQYF; CDR3 DNA: TGCAGTGCTACACCGGGACAGGGATTATCCTACGAGCAGTACTTC
clone size: many; D gene: NA; V gene: TRBV20-1; J gene: TRBJ2-2; CDR3 protein: CSARGPSAANTGELFF; CDR3 DNA: TGCAGTGCTCGGGGCCCTAGCGCGGCAAACACCGGGGAGCTGTTTTTT
clone size: many; D gene: TRBD2; V gene: TRBV6-5; J gene: TRBJ2-2; CDR3 protein: CASSLALAGISPSGELFF; CDR3 DNA: TGTGCCAGCAGTTTGGCACTAGCGGGTATTTCCCCCTCCGGGGAGCTGTTTTTT
clone size: many; D gene: NA; V gene: TRBV20-1; J gene: TRBJ2-3; CDR3 protein: CSARDMRSTDTQYF; CDR3 DNA: TGCAGTGCTAGAGATATGAGGAGCACAGATACGCAGTATTTT
clone size: few; D gene: NA; V gene: TRBV29-1; J gene: TRBJ1-2; CDR3 protein: CSVEGEDGYTF; CDR3 DNA: TGCAGCGTTGAAGGTGAAGATGGCTACACCTTC
clone size: many; D gene: TRBD1; V gene: TRBV20-1; J gene: TRBJ2-7; CDR3 protein: CSAREGLGTGGNEQYF; CDR3 DNA: TGCAGTGCTAGAGAGGGGTTGGGGACAGGGGGAAACGAGCAGTACTTC
clone size: many; D gene: NA; V gene: TRBV29-1; J gene: TRBJ2-3; CDR3 protein: CSVQGGRESTDTQYF; CDR3 DNA: TGCAGCGTTCAAGGTGGACGGGAGAGCACAGATACGCAGTATTTT
clone size: NA; D gene: TRBD2; V gene: TRBV6-2/TRBV6-3; J gene: TRBJ2-7; CDR3 protein: CASSPPGLAGAYEQYF; CDR3 DNA: TGTGCCAGCAGCCCTCCAGGACTAGCGGGGGCCTACGAGCAGTACTTC
clone size: few; D gene: NA; V gene: TRBV25-1; J gene: TRBJ1-5; CDR3 protein: CASSESGPVNQPQHF; CDR3 DNA: TGTGCCAGCAGTGAATCCGGCCCAGTCAATCAGCCCCAGCATTTT